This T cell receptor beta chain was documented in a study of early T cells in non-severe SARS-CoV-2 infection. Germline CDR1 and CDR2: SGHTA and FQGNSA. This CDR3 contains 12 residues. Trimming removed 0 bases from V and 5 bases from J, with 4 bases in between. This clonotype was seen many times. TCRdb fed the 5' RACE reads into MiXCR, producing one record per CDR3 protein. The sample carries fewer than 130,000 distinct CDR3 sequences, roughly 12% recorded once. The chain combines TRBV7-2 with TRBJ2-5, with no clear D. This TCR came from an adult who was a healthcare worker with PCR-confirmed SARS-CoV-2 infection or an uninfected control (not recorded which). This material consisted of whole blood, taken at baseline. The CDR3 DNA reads TGTGCCAGCAGCTTAGCAGGCGAGACCCAGTACTTC. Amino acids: CASSLAGETQYF.